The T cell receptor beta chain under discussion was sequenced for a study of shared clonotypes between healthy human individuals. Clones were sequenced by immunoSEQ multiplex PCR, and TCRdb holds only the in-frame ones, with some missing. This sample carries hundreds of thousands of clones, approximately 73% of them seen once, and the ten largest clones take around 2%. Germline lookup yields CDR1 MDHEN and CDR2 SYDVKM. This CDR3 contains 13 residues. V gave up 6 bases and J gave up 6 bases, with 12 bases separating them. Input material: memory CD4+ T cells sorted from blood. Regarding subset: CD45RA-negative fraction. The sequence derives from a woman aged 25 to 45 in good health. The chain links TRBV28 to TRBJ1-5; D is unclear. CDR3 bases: TGTGCCAGCAGCTTTTTTAATGGTCAGCCCCAGCATTTT. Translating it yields CASSFFNGQPQHF.